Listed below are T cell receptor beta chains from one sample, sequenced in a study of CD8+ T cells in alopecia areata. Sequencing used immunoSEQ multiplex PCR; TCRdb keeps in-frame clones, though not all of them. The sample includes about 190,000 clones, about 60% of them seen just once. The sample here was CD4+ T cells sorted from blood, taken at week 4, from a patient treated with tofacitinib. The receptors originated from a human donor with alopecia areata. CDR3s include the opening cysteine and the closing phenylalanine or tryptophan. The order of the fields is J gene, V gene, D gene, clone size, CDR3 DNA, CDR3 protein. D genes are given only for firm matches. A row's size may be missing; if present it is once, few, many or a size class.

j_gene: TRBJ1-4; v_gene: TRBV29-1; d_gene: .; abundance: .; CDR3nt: TGCAGCGTCCTAGGTGGAAGCGAAAAACTGTTTTTT; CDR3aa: CSVLGGSEKLFF
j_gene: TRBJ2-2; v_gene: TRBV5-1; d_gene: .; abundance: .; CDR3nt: TGCGCCAGCAGCTTGGTTTTATCCGGGGAGCTGTTTTTT; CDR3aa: CASSLVLSGELFF
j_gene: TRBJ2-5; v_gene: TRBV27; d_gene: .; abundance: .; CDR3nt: TGTGCCAGCAGTTCCCTCGGGGGACGTACGATGGGGGCCCAGTACTTC; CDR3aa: CASSSLGGRTMGAQYF
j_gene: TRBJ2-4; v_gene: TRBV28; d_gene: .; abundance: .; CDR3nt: TGTGCCAGCAGCTCCCGAGGCGCTTTCGACAAAAACATTCAGTACTTC; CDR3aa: CASSSRGAFDKNIQYF
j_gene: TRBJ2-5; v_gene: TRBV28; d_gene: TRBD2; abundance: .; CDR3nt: TGTGCCAGCAGTTCCCCCCTAGCGGGTGAGACCCAGTACTTC; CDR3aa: CASSSPLAGETQYF
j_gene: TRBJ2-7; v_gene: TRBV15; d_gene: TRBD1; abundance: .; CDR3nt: TGTGCCACCAGCAGAGAGGGACAGGACTCAAGCTCCTACGAGCAGTACTTC; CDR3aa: CATSREGQDSSSYEQYF
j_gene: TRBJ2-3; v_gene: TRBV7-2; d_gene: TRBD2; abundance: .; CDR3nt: TGTCATAGCGGGATGAGCACAGATACGCAGTATTTT; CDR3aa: CHSGMSTDTQYF
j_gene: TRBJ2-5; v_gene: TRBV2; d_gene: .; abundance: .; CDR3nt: TGTGCCAGCAGTTCTAAAACCCAGTACTTC; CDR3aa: CASSSKTQYF
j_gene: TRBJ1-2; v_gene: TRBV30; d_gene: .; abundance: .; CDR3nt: TGTGCCTGGAGTCTAGTGGGTGGCTACACCTTC; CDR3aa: CAWSLVGGYTF
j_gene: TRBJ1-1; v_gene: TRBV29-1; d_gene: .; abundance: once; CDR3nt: TGCAGCGTTGAAGAAGGCAGTGAAGCTTTCTTT; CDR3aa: CSVEEGSEAFF
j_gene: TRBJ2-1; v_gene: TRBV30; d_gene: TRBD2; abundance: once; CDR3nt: TGTGCCGGGAAACCCACCTCCAGCGGGAGTACCAATGAGCAGTTCTTC; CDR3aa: CAGKPTSSGSTNEQFF
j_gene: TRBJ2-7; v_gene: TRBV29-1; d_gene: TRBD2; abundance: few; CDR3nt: TGCAGCGTCGCAACCGGGACTAGCGACTACGAGCAGTACTTC; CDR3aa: CSVATGTSDYEQYF
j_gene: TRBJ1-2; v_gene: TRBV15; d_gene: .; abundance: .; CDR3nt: TGTGCCACCAGCAGAGATAACACATATGGCTACACCTTC; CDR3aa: CATSRDNTYGYTF
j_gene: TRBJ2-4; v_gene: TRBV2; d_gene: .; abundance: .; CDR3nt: TGTGCCAGCGAACAGGGAGGCAAAAACATTCAGTACTTC; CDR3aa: CASEQGGKNIQYF
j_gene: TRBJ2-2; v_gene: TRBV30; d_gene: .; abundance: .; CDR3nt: TGTGCCTGGAGTGTACCCGGGGAGCTGTTTTTT; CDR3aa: CAWSVPGELFF
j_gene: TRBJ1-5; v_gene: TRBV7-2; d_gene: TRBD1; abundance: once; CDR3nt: TGTGCCAGCAGCGGCGACAGGGCCTACAATCAGCCCCAGCATTTT; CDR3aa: CASSGDRAYNQPQHF
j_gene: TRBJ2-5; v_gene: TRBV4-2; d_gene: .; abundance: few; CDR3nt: TGTGCCAGCAGCCAAGAGGGGGGGCGGCTAGAGACCCAGTACTTC; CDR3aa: CASSQEGGRLETQYF
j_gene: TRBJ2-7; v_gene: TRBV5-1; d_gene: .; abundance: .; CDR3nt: TGCGCCAGCAGGTCGACAGGTTCCTACGAGCAGTACTTC; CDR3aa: CASRSTGSYEQYF
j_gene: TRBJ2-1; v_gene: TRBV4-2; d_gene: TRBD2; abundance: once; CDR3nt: TGTGCCAGCAGCCAAGATCAGACTAGCGGGGACTACAATGAGCAGTTCTTC; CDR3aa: CASSQDQTSGDYNEQFF
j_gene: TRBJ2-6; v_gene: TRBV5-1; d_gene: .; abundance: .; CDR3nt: TGCGCCAGCAAGACAACGGGAGGGGCCAACGTCCTGACTTTC; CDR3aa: CASKTTGGANVLTF
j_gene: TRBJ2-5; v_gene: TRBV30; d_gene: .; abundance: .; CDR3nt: TGTGCCTGGAGTTACCCATTTGGAGAGATCCAGTACTTC; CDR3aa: CAWSYPFGEIQYF
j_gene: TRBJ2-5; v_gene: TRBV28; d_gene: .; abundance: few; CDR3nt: TGTGCCAGCAGTTTGCCGGGAAGAGAGACCCAGTACTTC; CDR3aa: CASSLPGRETQYF
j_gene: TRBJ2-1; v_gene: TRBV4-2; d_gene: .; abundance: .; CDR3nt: TGTGCCAGCAGCCGGTCGACTAAAAACAATGAGCAGTTCTTC; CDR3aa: CASSRSTKNNEQFF
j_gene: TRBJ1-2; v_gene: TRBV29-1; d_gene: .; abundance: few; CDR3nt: TGCAGCGTTCAAGGCGATGGCTACACCTTC; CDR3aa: CSVQGDGYTF
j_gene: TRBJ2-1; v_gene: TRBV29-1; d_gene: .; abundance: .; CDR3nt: TGCAGCGTTGGAACTGACAGGCAGTACAATGAGCAGTTCTTC; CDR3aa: CSVGTDRQYNEQFF
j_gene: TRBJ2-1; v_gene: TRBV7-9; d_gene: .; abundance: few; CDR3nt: TGTGCCAGCACCCTAGGACGTGGTGAGGATGAGCAGTTCTTC; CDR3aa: CASTLGRGEDEQFF
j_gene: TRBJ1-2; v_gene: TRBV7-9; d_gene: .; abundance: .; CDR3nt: TGTGCCAGCAGCCCCGGCGGAGGGGCCTATGGCTACACCTTC; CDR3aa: CASSPGGGAYGYTF
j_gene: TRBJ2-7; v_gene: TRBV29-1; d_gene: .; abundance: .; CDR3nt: TGCAGCGTTGGGGGGTCCCAGGGGCATATGCTCGAGCAGTACTTC; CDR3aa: CSVGGSQGHMLEQYF
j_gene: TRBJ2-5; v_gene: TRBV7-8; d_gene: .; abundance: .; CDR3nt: TGTGCCAGCAGCTTAGAAGGAGGGCGAGAGACCCAGTACTTC; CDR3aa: CASSLEGGRETQYF
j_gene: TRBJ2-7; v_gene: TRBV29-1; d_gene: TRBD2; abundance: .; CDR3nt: TGCAGCGTAGTGACTAGCGGGAGGGCTGGCGAGCAGTACTTC; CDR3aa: CSVVTSGRAGEQYF
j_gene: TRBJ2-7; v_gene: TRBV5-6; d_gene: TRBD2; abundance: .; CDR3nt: TGTGCCAGCAGCTGGACTAGGGGCGAGCAGTACTTC; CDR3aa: CASSWTRGEQYF
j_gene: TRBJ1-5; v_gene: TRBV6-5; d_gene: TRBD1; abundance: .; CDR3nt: TGTGCCAGCAGTGGGGACAGATATCAGCCCCAGCATTTT; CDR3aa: CASSGDRYQPQHF
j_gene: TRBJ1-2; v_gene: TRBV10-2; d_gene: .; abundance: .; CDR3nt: TGCGCCAGCAGCGACAAGGCCCTTCCAGGCTACACCTTC; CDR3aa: CASSDKALPGYTF
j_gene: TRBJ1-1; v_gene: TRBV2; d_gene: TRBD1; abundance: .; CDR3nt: TGTGCCAGCAGTGAACAGGGGGTAGGTTCTGAAGCTTTCTTT; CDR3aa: CASSEQGVGSEAFF
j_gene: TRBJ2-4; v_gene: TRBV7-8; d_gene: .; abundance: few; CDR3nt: TGTGCCAGCAGCCCAGAGATGCTAGCCAAAAACATTCAGTACTTC; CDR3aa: CASSPEMLAKNIQYF
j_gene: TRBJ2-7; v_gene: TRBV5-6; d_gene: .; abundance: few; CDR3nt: TGTGCCAGCAGCGCGGGACTGGTCCGTGGCGAGCAGTACTTC; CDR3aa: CASSAGLVRGEQYF
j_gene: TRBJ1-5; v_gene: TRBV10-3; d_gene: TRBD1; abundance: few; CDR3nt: TGTGCCATCAAGGACAGGGTCGATCAGCCCCAGCATTTT; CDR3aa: CAIKDRVDQPQHF
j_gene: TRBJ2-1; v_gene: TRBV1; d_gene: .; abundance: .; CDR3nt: TGCACCAGCAGCCAAGGAGTAGGCAAACGGCCGAATGAGCAGTTCTTC; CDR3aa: CTSSQGVGKRPNEQFF
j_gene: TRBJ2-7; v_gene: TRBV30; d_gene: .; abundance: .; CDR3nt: TGTGCCTGGACCCCCCCCGTGCCCGGTGGCACCTACGAGCAGTACTTC; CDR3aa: CAWTPPVPGGTYEQYF
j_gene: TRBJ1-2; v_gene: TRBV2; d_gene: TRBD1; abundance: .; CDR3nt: TGTGCCAGCAGCTTGGGACAGGGACCTTATGACTACACCTTC; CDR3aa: CASSLGQGPYDYTF
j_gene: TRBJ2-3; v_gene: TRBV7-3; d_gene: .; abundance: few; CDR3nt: TGTGCCAGCAGCTCGGACACCGCTAGCACAGATACGCAGTATTTT; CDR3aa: CASSSDTASTDTQYF
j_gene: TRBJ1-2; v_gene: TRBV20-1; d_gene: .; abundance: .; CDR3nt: TGCAGTGCTAGAGAGGTGACTGGCTACACCTTC; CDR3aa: CSAREVTGYTF